This T cell receptor (beta chain) was recorded in a study of blood T cell repertoires in COVID-19. Whole-study context: Researchers got acute and convalescent COVID-19 samples from the United States, Italy and Spain. PBMCs, B-cell-depleted T cells, or T cells were the source of the cDNA or gDNA that made up the material.

Original processing notes: It was from reference gene primer amplification that nucleated cell counts were estimated. Sequencing used immunoSEQ multiplex PCR; TCRdb keeps in-frame clones, though not all of them. From that table come the V and J calls and clone size; the DNA was used to work out D and trimming. This sample yields about 180,000 clones, of which around 85% are seen a single time; about 8.6% belongs to the top ten. The sequenced material came from peripheral blood. This receptor was obtained from a man between 50 and 59 years old with active or convalescent COVID-19.

CDR3 DNA sequence: TGTGCCAGCAGCCAATATACAGGGACTAGCGGGCTGAACAATGAGCAGTTCTTC. Protein sequence: CASSQYTGTSGLNNEQFF. The chain is built from TRBV4-2 and TRBJ2-1; TRBD2 agrees at 12 bases. CDR3 length: 18 amino acids. Germline CDR1 LGHNA, CDR2 YNFKEQ. Losses at the gene ends were 2 bases for V and 5 bases for J; bases not matched to a gene: 10.